Listed here is a single T cell receptor beta chain. The antigen remains undetermined. The data were obtained in a study of cytomegalovirus exposure and HLA in healthy donors. Study findings and constraints: CMV serostatus was the sole immune exposure data available. As a later analysis revealed, most CMV-associated TCR beta chains appeared HLA-restricted. Most observed TCR sequences were rare, whereas some public TCRs were detected in many donors. Earlier analysis found most TCR beta V segments productive about 90% or about 30% of the time.

V lost 4 bases, J lost 2 bases, and 8 bases lay in between. Per the germline V gene, CDR1 is LGHNA and CDR2 is YNFKEQ. The length of the CDR3 is 13 residues. Both 60 Vbeta primers and 13 Jbeta primers went into the PCR. Sequencing was performed with immunoSEQ multiplex PCR; in TCRdb, only in-frame clones are kept and a portion is missing. The table has 140,000 to 150,000 clones, approximately 80% seen once; the top ten hold about 3.7%. The rearrangement links TRBV4-2 to TRBJ2-5, with no clear D. This TCR came from a male donor in good health and CMV-seronegative. The specimen was PBMCs. The CDR3 is CASSLDLQETQYF. The CDR3 DNA reads as TGTGCCAGCAGCCTAGACTTACAAGAGACCCAGTACTTC.